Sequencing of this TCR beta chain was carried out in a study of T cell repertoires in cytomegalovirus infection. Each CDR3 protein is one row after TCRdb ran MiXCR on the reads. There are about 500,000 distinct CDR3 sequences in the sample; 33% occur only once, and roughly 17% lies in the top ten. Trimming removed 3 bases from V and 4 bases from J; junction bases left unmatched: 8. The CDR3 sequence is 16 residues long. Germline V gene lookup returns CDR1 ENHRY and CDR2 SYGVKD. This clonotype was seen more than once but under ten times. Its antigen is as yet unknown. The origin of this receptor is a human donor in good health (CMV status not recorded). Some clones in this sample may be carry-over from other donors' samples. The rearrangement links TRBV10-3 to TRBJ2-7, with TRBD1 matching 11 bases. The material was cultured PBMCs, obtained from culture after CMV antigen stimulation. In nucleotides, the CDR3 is TGTGCCATCAGTGAACACGGACAGGGGGCGCGGTACGAGCAGTACTTC. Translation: CAISEHGQGARYEQYF.